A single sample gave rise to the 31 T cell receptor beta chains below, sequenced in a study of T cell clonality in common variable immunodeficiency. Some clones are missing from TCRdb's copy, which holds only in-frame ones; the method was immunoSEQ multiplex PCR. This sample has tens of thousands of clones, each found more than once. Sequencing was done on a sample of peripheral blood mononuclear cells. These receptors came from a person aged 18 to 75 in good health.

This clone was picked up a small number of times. CDR3 amino acids: CASSHELATAFF. CDR3 DNA, as far as it was read: TGTGCCAGCAGCCACGAACTAGCGACA. V gene TRBV7-9 combines with J gene TRBJ1-1; D uncertain. The read stops 3 residues short of the end of the CDR3; the missing end is completed from the germline J gene. CDR1 and CDR2 (germline): SEHNR, FQNEAQ (reference sequence). The CDR3 loop spans 12 amino acids.

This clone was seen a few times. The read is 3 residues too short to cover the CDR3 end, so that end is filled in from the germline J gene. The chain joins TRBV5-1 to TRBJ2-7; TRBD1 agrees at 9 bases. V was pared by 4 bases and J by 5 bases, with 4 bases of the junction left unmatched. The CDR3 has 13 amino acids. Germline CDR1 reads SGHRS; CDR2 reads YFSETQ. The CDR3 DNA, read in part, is TGCGCCAGCAGCCCGGACAGGGGCAACGAG. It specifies CASSPDRGNE. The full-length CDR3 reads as CASSPDRGNEQYF.

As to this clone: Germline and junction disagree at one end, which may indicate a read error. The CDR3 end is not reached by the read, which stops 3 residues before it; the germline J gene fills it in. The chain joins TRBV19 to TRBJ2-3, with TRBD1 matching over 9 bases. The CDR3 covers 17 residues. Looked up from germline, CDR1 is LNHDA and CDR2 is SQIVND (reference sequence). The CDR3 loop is CAGSIGGTGYGTDTQYF. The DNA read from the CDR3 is TGTGCCGGTAGTATAGGTGGGACAGGGTATGGCACAGATACG. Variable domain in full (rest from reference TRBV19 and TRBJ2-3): DGGITQSPKYLFRKEGQNVTLSCEQNLNHDAMYWYRQDPGQGLRLIYYSQIVNDFQKGDIAEGYSVSREKKESFPLTVTSAQKNPTAFYLCAGSIGGTGYGTDTQYFGPGTRLTVL.

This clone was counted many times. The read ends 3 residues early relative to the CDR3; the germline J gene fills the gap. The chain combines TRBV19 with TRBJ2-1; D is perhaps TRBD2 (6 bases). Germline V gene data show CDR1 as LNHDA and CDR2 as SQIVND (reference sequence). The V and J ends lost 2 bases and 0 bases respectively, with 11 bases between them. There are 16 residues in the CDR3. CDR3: CASSIRERASYNEQFF. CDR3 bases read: TGTGCCAGTAGTATAAGGGAGCGGGCCTCCTACAATGAG.

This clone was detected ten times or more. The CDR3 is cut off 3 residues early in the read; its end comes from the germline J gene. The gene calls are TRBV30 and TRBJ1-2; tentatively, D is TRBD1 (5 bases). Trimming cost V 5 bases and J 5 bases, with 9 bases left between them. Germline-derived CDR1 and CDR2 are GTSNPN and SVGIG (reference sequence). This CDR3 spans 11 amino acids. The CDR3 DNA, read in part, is TGTGCCTGGGGAGGGGCGTATGGC. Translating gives CAWGGAYG. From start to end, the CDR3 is CAWGGAYGYTF.

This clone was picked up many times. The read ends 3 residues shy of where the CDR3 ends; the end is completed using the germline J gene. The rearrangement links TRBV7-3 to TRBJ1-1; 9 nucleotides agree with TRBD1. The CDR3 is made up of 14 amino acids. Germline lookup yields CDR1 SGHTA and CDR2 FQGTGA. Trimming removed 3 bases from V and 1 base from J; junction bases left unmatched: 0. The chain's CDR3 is CASSLDRGNTEAFF. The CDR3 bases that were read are TGTGCCAGCAGCTTGGACAGGGGGAACACTGAA.

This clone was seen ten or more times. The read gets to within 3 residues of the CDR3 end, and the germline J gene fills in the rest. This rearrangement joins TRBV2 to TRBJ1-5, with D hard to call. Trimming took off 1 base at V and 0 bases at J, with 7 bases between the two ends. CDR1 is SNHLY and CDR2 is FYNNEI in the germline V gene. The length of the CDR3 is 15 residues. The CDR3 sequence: CASSEDSLSNQPQHF. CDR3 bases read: TGTGCCAGCAGTGAAGACAGCCTTAGCAATCAGCCC.

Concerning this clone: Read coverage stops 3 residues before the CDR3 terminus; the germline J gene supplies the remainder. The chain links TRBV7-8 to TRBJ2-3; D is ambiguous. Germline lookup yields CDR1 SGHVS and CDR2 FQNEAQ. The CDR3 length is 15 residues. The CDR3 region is CASSPGRFRVETQYF. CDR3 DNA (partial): TGTGCCAGCAGCCCCGGTCGATTCCGGGTGGAGACG.

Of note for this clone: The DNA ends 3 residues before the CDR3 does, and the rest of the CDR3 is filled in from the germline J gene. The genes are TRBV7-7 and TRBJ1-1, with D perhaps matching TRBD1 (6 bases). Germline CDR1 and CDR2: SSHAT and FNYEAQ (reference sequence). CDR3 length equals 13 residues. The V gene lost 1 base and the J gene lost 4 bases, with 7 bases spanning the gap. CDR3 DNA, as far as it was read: TGTGCCAGCAGCTTAGGACAGGCCACTGAA. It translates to CASSLGQATE. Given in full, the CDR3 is CASSLGQATEAFF.

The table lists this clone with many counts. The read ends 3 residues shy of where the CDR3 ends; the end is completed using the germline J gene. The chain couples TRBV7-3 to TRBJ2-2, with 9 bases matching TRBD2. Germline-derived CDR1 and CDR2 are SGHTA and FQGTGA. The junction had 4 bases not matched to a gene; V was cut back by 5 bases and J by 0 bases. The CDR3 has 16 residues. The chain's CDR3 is CASSLSGSANTGELFF. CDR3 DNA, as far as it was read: TGTGCCAGCAGCCTTAGCGGGAGTGCGAACACCGGGGAG.

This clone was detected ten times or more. Partial CDR3 DNA: TGCGCCAGCAGCTTCACCCCTAGCGGAACGGGGGAGACC. Encoded protein: CASSFTPSGTGET. From start to end, the CDR3 is CASSFTPSGTGETQYF. The chain is built from TRBV5-1 and TRBJ2-5; the match to TRBD2 covers 7 bases. The read halts 3 residues ahead of the CDR3 end, with the missing end drawn from the germline J gene. V shed 2 bases and J 5 bases; nucleotides not matched to a gene: 12. Germline assignment: CDR1 SGHRS and CDR2 YFSETQ. CDR3 size: 16 residues.

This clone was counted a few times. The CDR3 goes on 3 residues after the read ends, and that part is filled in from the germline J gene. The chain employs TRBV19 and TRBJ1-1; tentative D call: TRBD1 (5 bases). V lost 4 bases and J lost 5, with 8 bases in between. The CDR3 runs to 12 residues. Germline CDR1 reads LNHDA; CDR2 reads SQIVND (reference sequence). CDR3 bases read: TGTGCCAGTAGTAGGGGCACAACTGAA. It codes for CASSRGTTE. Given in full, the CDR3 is CASSRGTTEAFF.

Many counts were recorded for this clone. This CDR3 reads CSAPQAGATDTQYF. The covered CDR3 bases are TGCAGTGCTCCCCAAGCGGGAGCGACAGATACG. The J gene is TRBJ2-3, the V gene TRBV20-1; 8 bases align to TRBD2. With the read ending 3 residues before the CDR3 end, the germline J gene is used to fill in that end. CDR3 length: 14 amino acids. Germline CDR1 and CDR2: DFQATT and SNEGSKA (reference sequence). The V segment lost 5 bases and the J segment 3 bases; nucleotides outside the gene matches: 7.

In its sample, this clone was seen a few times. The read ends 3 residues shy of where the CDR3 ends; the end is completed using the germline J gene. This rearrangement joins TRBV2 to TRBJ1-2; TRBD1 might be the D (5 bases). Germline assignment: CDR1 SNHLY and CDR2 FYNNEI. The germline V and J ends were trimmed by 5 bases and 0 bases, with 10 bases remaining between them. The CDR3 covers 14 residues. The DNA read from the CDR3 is TGTGCCAGCAGTTTTCGGGACTCTAACTATGGC. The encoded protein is CASSFRDSNYG. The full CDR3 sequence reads CASSFRDSNYGYTF. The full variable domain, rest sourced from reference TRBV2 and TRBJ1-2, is EPEVTQTPSHQVTQMGQEVILRCVPISNHLYFYWYRQILGQKVEFLVSFYNNEISEKSEIFDDQFSVERPDGSNFTLKIRSTKLEDSAMYFCASSFRDSNYGYTFGSGTRLTVV.

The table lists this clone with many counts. CDR3: CASALGQGNTGELFF. The DNA read from the CDR3 is TGCGCCAGCGCCTTGGGACAAGGGAACACCGGGGAG. The chain combines TRBV5-1 with TRBJ2-2; D might be TRBD1 (6 bases). The CDR3 extends 3 residues past the end of the read, so its final part is completed from the germline J gene. This CDR3 is built from 15 residues. From germline, CDR1 is SGHRS and CDR2 YFSETQ. Trimming removed 7 bases from V and 1 base from J, with 14 bases in between.

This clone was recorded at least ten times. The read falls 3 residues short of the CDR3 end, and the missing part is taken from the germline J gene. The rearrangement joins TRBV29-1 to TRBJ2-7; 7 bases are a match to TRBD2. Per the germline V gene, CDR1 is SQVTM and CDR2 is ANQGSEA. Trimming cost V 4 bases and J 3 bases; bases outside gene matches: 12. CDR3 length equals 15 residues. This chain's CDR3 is CSVAMLREFNYEQYF. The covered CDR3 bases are TGCAGCGTTGCGATGCTGCGGGAGTTTAACTACGAG.

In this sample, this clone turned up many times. The CDR3 region is CAWSRLADTQYF. The CDR3 DNA, read in part, is TGTGCCTGGAGTCGGCTAGCGGATACG. The V call is TRBV30, the J call TRBJ2-3; TRBD2 might be the D (6 bases). The CDR3 extends 3 residues past the end of the read, so its final part is completed from the germline J gene. The CDR3 runs 12 residues. V lost 2 bases and J lost 6, with 9 bases in between. Per germline, CDR1 GTSNPN and CDR2 SVGIG (reference sequence).

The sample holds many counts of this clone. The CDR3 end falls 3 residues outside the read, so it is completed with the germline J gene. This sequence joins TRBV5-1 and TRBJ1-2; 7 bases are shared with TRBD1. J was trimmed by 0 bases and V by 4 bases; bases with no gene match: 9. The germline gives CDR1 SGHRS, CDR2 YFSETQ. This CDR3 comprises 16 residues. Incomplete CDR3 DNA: TGCGCCAGCAGCCAAGAAGGACAGGCAGCTAACTATGGC. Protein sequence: CASSQEGQAANYG. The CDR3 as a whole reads CASSQEGQAANYGYTF.

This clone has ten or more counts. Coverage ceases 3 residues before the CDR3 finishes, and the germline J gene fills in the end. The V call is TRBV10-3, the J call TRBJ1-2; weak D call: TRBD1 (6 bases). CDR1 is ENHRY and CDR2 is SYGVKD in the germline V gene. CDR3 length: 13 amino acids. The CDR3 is CALNAGERGGYTF. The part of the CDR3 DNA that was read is TGTGCCTTAAACGCAGGGGAAAGAGGCGGC.

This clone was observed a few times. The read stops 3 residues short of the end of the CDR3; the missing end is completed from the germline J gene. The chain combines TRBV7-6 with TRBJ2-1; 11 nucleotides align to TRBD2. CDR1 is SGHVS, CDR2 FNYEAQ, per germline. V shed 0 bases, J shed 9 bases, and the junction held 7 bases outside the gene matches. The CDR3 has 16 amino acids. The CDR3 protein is CASSLASGRDPGEQFF. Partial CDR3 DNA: TGTGCCAGCAGCTTAGCTAGCGGGAGGGATCCGGGTGAG.

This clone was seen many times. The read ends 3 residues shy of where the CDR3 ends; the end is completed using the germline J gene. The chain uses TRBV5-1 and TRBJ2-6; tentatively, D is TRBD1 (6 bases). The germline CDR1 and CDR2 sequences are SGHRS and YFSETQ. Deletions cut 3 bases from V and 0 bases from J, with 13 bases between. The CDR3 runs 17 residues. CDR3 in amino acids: CASSSTGSDSGANVLTF. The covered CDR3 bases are TGCGCCAGCAGCTCGACAGGCTCTGACTCTGGGGCCAACGTC.

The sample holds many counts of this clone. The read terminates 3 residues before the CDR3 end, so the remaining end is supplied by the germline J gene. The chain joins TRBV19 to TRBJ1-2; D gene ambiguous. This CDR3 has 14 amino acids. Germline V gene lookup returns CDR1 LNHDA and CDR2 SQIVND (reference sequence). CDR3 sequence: CASSIGAGAGGYTF. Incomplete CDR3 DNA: TGTGCCAGTAGTATAGGGGCGGGAGCTGGAGGC. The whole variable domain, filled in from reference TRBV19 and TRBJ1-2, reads DGGITQSPKYLFRKEGQNVTLSCEQNLNHDAMYWYRQDPGQGLRLIYYSQIVNDFQKGDIAEGYSVSREKKESFPLTVTSAQKNPTAFYLCASSIGAGAGGYTFGSGTRLTVV.

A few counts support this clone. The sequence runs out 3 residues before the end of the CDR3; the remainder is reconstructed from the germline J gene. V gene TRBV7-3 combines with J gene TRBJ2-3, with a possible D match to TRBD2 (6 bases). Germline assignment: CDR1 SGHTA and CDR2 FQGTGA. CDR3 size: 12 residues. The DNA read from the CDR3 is TGTGCCAGCAGCTTTGGAGGGGAGACG. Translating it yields CASSFGGET. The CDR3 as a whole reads CASSFGGETQYF.

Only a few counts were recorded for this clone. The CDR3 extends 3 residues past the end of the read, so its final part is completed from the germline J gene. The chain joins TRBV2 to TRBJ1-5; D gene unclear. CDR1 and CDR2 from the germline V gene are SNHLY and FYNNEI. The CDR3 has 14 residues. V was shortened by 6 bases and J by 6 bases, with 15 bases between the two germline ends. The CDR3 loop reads CASSSRVRGQPQHF. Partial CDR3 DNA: TGTGCCAGCAGCAGTAGGGTACGGGGTCAGCCC.

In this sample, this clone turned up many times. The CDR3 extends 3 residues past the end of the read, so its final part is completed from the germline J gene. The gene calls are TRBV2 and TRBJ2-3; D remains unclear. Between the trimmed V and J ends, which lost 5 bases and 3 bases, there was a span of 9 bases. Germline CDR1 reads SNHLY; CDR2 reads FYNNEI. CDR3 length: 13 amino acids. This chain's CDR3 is CASSSQETDTQYF. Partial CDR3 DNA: TGTGCCAGCAGTTCCCAGGAGACAGATACG.

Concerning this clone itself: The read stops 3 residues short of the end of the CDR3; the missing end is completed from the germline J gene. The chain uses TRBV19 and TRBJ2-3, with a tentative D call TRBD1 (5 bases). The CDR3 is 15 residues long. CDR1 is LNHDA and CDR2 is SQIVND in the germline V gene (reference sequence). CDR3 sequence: CASSDGHWSNQPQYF. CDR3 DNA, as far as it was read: TGTGCCAGTAGCGATGGACATTGGAGCAATCAGCCG.

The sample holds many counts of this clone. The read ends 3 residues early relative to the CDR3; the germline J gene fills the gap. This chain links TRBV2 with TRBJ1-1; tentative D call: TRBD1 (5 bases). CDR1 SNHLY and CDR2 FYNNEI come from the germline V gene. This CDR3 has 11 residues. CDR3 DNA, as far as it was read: TGTGCCAGCAGTGGGGGGGTAGAA. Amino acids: CASSGGVE. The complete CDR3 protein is CASSGGVEAFF.

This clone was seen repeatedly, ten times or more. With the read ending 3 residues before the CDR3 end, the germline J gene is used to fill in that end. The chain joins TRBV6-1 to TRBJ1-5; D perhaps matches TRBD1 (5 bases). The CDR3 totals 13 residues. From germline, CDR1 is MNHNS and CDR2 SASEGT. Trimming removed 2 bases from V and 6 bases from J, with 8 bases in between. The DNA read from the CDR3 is TGTGCCAGCAGTGAAACCACAGGTCAGCCC. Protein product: CASSETTGQP. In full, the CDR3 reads CASSETTGQPQHF.

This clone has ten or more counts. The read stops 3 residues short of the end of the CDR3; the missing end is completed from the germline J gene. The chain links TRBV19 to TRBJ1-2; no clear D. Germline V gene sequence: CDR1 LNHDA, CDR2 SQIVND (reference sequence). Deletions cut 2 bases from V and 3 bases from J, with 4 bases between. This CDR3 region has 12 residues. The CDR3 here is CASSISDYGYTF. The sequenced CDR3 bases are TGTGCCAGTAGTATATCCGACTATGGC.

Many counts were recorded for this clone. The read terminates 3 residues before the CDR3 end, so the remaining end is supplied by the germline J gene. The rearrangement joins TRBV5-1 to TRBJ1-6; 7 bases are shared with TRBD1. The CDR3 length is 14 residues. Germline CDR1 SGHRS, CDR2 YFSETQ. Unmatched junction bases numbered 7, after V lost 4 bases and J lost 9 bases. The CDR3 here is CASSIGQDGSPLHF. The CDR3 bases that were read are TGCGCCAGCAGCATTGGACAGGATGGTTCACCC.

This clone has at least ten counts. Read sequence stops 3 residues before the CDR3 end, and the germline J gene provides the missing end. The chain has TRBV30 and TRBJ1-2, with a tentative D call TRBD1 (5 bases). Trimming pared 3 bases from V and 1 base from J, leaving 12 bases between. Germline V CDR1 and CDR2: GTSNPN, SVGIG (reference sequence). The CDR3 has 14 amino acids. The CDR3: CAWSLGTYNYGYTF. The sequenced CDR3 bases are TGTGCCTGGAGCTTGGGGACTTATAACTATGGC.